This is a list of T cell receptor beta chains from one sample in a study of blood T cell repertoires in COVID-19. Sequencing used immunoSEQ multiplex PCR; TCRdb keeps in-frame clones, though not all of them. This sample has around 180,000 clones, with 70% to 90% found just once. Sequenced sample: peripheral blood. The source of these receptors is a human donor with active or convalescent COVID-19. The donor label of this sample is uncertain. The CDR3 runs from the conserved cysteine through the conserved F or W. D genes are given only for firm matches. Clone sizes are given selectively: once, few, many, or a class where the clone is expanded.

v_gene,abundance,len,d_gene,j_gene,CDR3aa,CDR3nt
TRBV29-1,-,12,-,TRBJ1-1,CSVATGFTEAFF,TGCAGCGTTGCTACAGGGTTCACTGAAGCTTTCTTT
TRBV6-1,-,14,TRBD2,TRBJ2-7,CASSDVGEGYEQYF,TGTGCCAGCAGTGACGTCGGGGAGGGCTACGAGCAGTACTTC
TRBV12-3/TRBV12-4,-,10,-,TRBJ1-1,CASSRQEAFF,TGTGCCAGCAGTCGACAGGAAGCTTTCTTT
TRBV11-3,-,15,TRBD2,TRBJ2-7,CASSGRTSGIYEQYF,TGTGCCAGCAGCGGACGGACTAGCGGGATCTACGAGCAGTACTTC
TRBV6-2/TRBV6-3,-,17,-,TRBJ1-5,CASSYSRDTGPYQPQHF,TGTGCCAGCAGTTACTCCCGGGACACGGGCCCTTATCAGCCCCAGCATTTT
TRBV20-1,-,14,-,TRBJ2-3,CSASRGYNTDTQYF,TGCAGTGCTAGTCGGGGGTATAACACAGATACGCAGTATTTT
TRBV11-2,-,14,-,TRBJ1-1,CASSLGARNTEAFF,TGTGCCAGCAGCTTGGGGGCCCGGAACACTGAAGCTTTCTTT
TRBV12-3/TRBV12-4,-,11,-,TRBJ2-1,CASSLERGQFF,TGTGCCAGCAGTTTAGAACGCGGACAGTTCTTC
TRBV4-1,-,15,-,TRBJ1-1,CASSQQGVRDTEAFF,TGCGCCAGCAGCCAACAGGGCGTCCGGGACACTGAAGCTTTCTTT
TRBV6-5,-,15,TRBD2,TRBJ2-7,CASRIGPGTSYQQYF,TGTGCCAGCAGAATCGGGCCCGGGACTAGCTACCAGCAGTACTTC
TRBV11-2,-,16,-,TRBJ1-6,CASREWGRLTGSPLHF,TGTGCCAGCAGAGAATGGGGGCGGTTGACGGGTTCACCCCTCCACTTT
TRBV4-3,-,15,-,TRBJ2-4,CASSQVSGDKNIQYF,TGCGCCAGCAGCCAAGTATCAGGGGACAAAAACATTCAGTACTTC
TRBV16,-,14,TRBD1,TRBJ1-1,CASSYDRVNTEAFF,TGTGCCAGCAGCTACGACAGGGTGAACACTGAAGCTTTCTTT
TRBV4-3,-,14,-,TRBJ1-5,CASSQEVTGQPQHF,TGCGCCAGCAGCCAGGAGGTCACGGGACAGCCCCAGCATTTT
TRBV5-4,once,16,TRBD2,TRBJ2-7,CASSSYVTSGSYEQYF,TGTGCCAGCAGCTCGTACGTGACTAGCGGGTCCTACGAGCAGTACTTC
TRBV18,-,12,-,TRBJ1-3,CASSHSTGAIYF,TGTGCCAGCTCACACTCCACAGGAGCCATATATTTT
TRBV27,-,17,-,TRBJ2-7,CASSLQAGLRMAYEQYF,TGTGCCAGCAGTTTACAGGCGGGATTACGGATGGCCTACGAGCAGTACTTC
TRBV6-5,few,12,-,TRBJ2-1,CASRDSGNEQFF,TGTGCCAGCAGAGATTCAGGCAATGAGCAGTTCTTC
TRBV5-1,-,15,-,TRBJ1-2,CASSTSGTRNYGYTF,TGCGCCAGCAGCACATCTGGGACACGAAACTATGGCTACACCTTC
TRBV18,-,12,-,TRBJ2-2,CASSPTALELFF,TGTGCCAGCTCACCGACAGCTTTGGAGCTGTTTTTT
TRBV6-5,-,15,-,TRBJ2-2,CASSYRTVNTGELFF,TGTGCCAGCAGTTACAGGACAGTGAACACCGGGGAGCTGTTTTTT
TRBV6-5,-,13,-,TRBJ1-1,CASLPAGVAEAFF,TGTGCCAGCCTTCCCGCGGGGGTGGCTGAAGCTTTCTTT
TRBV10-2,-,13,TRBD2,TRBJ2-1,CASGVAGWNEQFF,TGCGCCAGCGGGGTAGCGGGGTGGAATGAGCAGTTCTTC
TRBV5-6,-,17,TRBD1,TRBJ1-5,CASNQFSGTGFNQPQHF,TGTGCCAGCAACCAATTTTCCGGGACAGGGTTCAATCAGCCCCAGCATTTT
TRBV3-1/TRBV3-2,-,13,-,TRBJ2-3,CASSQRWTDTQYF,TGTGCCAGCAGCCAACGGTGGACAGATACGCAGTATTTT
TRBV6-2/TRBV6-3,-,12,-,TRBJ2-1,CASSYFDNEQFF,TGTGCCAGCAGTTACTTCGACAATGAGCAGTTCTTC
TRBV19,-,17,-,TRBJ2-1,CASSPVYSGVSYNEQFF,TGTGCCAGTAGTCCCGTCTACTCCGGGGTTTCCTACAATGAGCAGTTCTTC
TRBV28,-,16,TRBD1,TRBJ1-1,CASTFRQGLMNTEAFF,TGTGCCAGCACTTTTCGACAGGGACTGATGAACACTGAAGCTTTCTTT